These 13 T cell receptor beta chains came from one sample sequenced in a study of T-cell memory formation after mild COVID-19. In TCRdb, the 5' RACE reads were re-called with MiXCR into one record per CDR3 protein. The data hold tens of thousands of distinct CDR3 sequences, with about 23% observed a single time. Sequencing was done on a sample of PBMCs or a T cell subset sorted from them (not recorded which). Receptor source: a young man who had mild COVID-19 (a few samples of this study predate the infection). Cell type and time point are not known.

The V gene is TRBV7-7, the J gene TRBJ1-1; D call uncertain. V dropped 5 bases and J dropped 0 bases, with 7 bases sitting between them. This CDR3 is built from 13 residues. Germline assignment: CDR1 SSHAT and CDR2 FNYEAQ (reference sequence). The CDR3 spells CASSRVLNTEAFF. CDR3 sequence (DNA): TGTGCCAGCAGCAGGGTTCTGAACACTGAAGCTTTCTTT.

This clonotype occurred a few times. This sequence joins TRBV4-2 and TRBJ2-5, with 8 nucleotides matching TRBD2. The J segment lost 2 bases and the V segment lost 0 bases, leaving 5 bases of the junction unmatched. This CDR3 spans 16 amino acids. Germline values: CDR1 LGHNA, CDR2 YNFKEQ. CDR3 protein: CASSQESGGGQETQYF. CDR3 DNA sequence: TGTGCCAGCAGCCAAGAGAGCGGGGGTGGACAAGAGACCCAGTACTTC.

The DNA for the CDR3 is TGTGCCAGCAGTTTCGAAGCTAACTATGGCTACACCTTC. Translation: CASSFEANYGYTF. The chain uses TRBV27 and TRBJ1-2; D uncertain. The CDR3 is 13 amino acids. The germline V and J ends were trimmed by 3 bases and 0 bases, with 5 bases remaining between them. Per the germline V gene, CDR1 is MNHEY and CDR2 is SMNVEV (reference sequence).

This rearrangement joins TRBV20-1 to TRBJ2-4, with a possible D match to TRBD1 (6 bases). Germline CDR1 is DFQATT and CDR2 is SNEGSKA (reference sequence). V gave up 5 bases and J gave up 2 bases, with 16 bases separating them. The CDR3 contains 15 residues. CDR3 coding DNA: TGCAGTGCTCCCCGTCTAGGGGGATCCAAAAACATTCAGTACTTC. This encodes CSAPRLGGSKNIQYF.

This clonotype was detected only a few times. The gene calls are TRBV5-1 and TRBJ2-3; 7 bases are shared with TRBD2. The CDR3 loop spans 18 amino acids. CDR1 and CDR2 (germline): SGHRS, YFSETQ. V was clipped by 0 bases and J by 2 bases; unmatched bases: 12. CDR3 DNA: TGCGCCAGCAGCTTGGTGGCCCGGGACTATAGGGTCACAGATACGCAGTATTTT. Its protein product is CASSLVARDYRVTDTQYF.

The rearrangement uses TRBV12-3 or TRBV12-4 and TRBJ2-7; no clear D gene. The CDR3 spans 13 residues. Trimming cost V 3 bases and J 6 bases, with 12 bases left between them. This CDR3 reads CASSFVGSGEQYF. Here the CDR3 DNA reads TGTGCCAGCAGTTTTGTGGGCTCCGGCGAGCAGTACTTC.

This sequence joins TRBV5-1 and TRBJ1-3, with 7 bases lining up with TRBD1. The ends lost 7 bases at V and 4 bases at J; junction bases unmatched: 17. The CDR3 spans 17 residues. CDR1 is SGHRS, CDR2 YFSETQ, per germline. The DNA for the CDR3 is TGCGCCAGCGGATGGACAGGAATCGGGCGTCCCGGAAACACCATATATTTT. Its protein product is CASGWTGIGRPGNTIYF.

The V call is TRBV5-1, the J call TRBJ2-7; 11 bases map to TRBD2. J gave up 3 bases and V 1 base, and 6 bases lay outside the gene matches. CDR1 is SGHRS and CDR2 is YFSETQ in the germline V gene. The CDR3 runs 16 residues. CDR3 sequence (DNA): TGCGCCAGCAGCTTGTCTAGCGGGGGGAGCAACTACGAGCAGTACTTC. Protein sequence: CASSLSSGGSNYEQYF.

The J gene is TRBJ2-5, the V gene TRBV6-5; D might be TRBD1 (6 bases). Germline V gene sequence: CDR1 MNHEY, CDR2 SVGAGI. With 8 bases removed from V and 4 bases from J, the gap between germline ends came to 20 bases. The CDR3 totals 15 residues. Here the CDR3 reads CASGQRIRGGETQYF. DNA for the CDR3: TGTGCCAGCGGTCAGAGAATCAGGGGCGGAGAGACCCAGTACTTC.

This clonotype was detected once. One junction end does not reproduce the germline sequence, and a read error may be involved. The rearrangement links TRBV6-4 to TRBJ1-5, with unresolved D. The CDR3 has 12 amino acids. The V gene's germline CDR1 is MRHNA and CDR2 SNTAGT. CDR3 sequence (DNA): TGTGCCAGCCAGACGGTGAATCGGCCCCAGCATTTT. This encodes CASQTVNRPQHF.

This clonotype was observed a handful of times. The chain uses TRBV15 and TRBJ1-5; no reliable D call. Looked up from germline, CDR1 is LNHNV and CDR2 is YYDKDF (reference sequence). V was trimmed by 4 bases and J by 0 bases, leaving 16 bases between them. CDR3 size: 17 residues. CDR3 in amino acids: CATSNGGGRYSNQPQHF. The CDR3 DNA is TGTGCCACCAGCAACGGAGGAGGACGATATAGCAATCAGCCCCAGCATTTT.

The chain carries TRBV7-9 and TRBJ2-2; D is unclear. Germline lookup yields CDR1 SEHNR and CDR2 FQNEAQ (reference sequence). This CDR3 region has 15 residues. Trimming cost V 3 bases and J 2 bases, with 10 bases left between them. In DNA form, the CDR3 reads TGTGCCAGCAGCTTCGGTCGTCTAAACACCGGGGAGCTGTTTTTT. Its protein is CASSFGRLNTGELFF.

This chain uses TRBV7-2 with TRBJ2-6, with D possibly being TRBD1 (6 bases). Germline V gene sequence: CDR1 SGHTA, CDR2 FQGNSA. Between the trimmed V and J ends, which lost 4 bases and 2 bases, there was a span of 9 bases. CDR3 length: 15 residues. The CDR3, as DNA: TGTGCCAGCAGCTCCACAGGGACTGGGGCCAACGTCCTGACTTTC. Its protein is CASSSTGTGANVLTF.